The 8 T cell receptor beta chains given below trace back to one sample, sequenced in a study of PD-1 blockade in classical Hodgkin lymphoma. The time point is: cycle 4 day 1 (C4D1), after 5 to 7 weeks of nivolumab. With no exception, relapse followed autologous stem cell transplantation in all patients, and brentuximab vedotin exposure varied. Repertoires were generated with immunoSEQ multiplex PCR, while TCRdb's copy carries only in-frame clones and drops some. Here the sample spans roughly 64,000 clones, around 90% being singletons. Sequencing was performed on peripheral blood mononuclear cells (PBMCs), taken before the fourth cycle of nivolumab. The receptors stem from a human donor with classical Hodgkin lymphoma.

This chain links TRBV9 with TRBJ2-3, with 8 bases matching TRBD2. The V segment lost 7 bases and the J segment 0 bases; nucleotides outside the gene matches: 4. Germline lookup yields CDR1 SGDLS and CDR2 YYNGEE. This CDR3 spans 14 amino acids. The CDR3: CASGASGSTDTQYF. The CDR3 bases are TGTGCCAGCGGGGCTAGCGGGAGCACAGATACGCAGTATTTT.

This rearrangement joins TRBV19 to TRBJ2-3; a possible D gene is TRBD2 (6 bases). The germline V gene encodes CDR1 LNHDA and CDR2 SQIVND (reference sequence). This CDR3 is 16 amino acids long. Between the trimmed V and J ends, which lost 5 bases and 0 bases, there was a span of 15 bases. CDR3 region: CASSLQRVTSTDTQYF. The CDR3 DNA sequence: TGTGCCAGTAGTCTACAGCGGGTAACTAGCACAGATACGCAGTATTTT. Filled out from reference TRBV19 and TRBJ2-3, the complete variable domain reads DGGITQSPKYLFRKEGQNVTLSCEQNLNHDAMYWYRQDPGQGLRLIYYSQIVNDFQKGDIAEGYSVSREKKESFPLTVTSAQKNPTAFYLCASSLQRVTSTDTQYFGPGTRLTVL.

Judged by abundance, this clone is medium-sized (0.01 to 0.1%). This may come from a read error, since a much larger clone is one base off. The same CDR3 can be traced to other DNA sequences in this sample. The CDR3 coding sequence is TGTGCCAGCAGTTTATGGGCTAGCGGGAGCTCCTACAATGAGCAGTTCTTC. It specifies CASSLWASGSSYNEQFF. This chain links TRBV28 with TRBJ2-1, with TRBD2 identical over 10 bases. The CDR3 runs to 17 residues. Germline CDR1 is MDHEN and CDR2 is SYDVKM. The junction had 2 bases not matched to a gene; V was cut back by 0 bases and J by 0 bases.

This chain uses TRBV19 with TRBJ1-1; perhaps TRBD1 as D (6 bases). Per the germline V gene, CDR1 is LNHDA and CDR2 is SQIVND (reference sequence). This CDR3 has 11 residues. V gave up 5 bases and J gave up 8 bases, with 9 bases separating them. The CDR3 sequence is CASSQGYEAFF. The DNA of the CDR3 is TGTGCCAGTAGTCAGGGGTACGAAGCTTTCTTT. Filled out from reference TRBV19 and TRBJ1-1, the complete variable domain reads DGGITQSPKYLFRKEGQNVTLSCEQNLNHDAMYWYRQDPGQGLRLIYYSQIVNDFQKGDIAEGYSVSREKKESFPLTVTSAQKNPTAFYLCASSQGYEAFFGQGTRLTVV.

J is TRBJ2-7 and V is TRBV6-5; the match to TRBD1 covers 8 bases. With 5 bases clipped from V and 6 bases from J, the junction kept 9 bases outside the gene matches. Germline-derived CDR1 and CDR2 are MNHEY and SVGAGI. The CDR3 sequence is 14 residues long. This CDR3 reads CASSRDRRAGEQYF. Written as DNA, the CDR3 is TGTGCCAGCAGTCGGGACAGGCGGGCCGGCGAGCAGTACTTC.

The J gene is TRBJ2-7, the V gene TRBV28; 7 bases are shared with TRBD1. With 5 bases clipped from V and 2 bases from J, the junction kept 6 bases outside the gene matches. This CDR3 spans 14 amino acids. Germline V gives CDR1 MDHEN, CDR2 SYDVKM. Here the CDR3 reads CASSPQGDAYEQYF. The CDR3 nucleotides are TGTGCCAGCAGTCCCCAGGGGGACGCCTACGAGCAGTACTTC.

V is TRBV10-3 and J is TRBJ2-6; D unresolved. There are 17 residues in the CDR3. Germline values: CDR1 ENHRY, CDR2 SYGVKD. Trimming cost V 0 bases and J 4 bases, with 13 bases left between them. The CDR3 DNA is TGTGCCATCAGTGAGTCGCAAGGCAGAACCGGGGCCAACGTCCTGACTTTC. It encodes CAISESQGRTGANVLTF.

This chain uses TRBV27 with TRBJ2-7; 8 bases line up with TRBD1. V lost 2 bases and J lost 6; bases outside the gene matches: 6. Per the germline V gene, CDR1 is MNHEY and CDR2 is SMNVEV (reference sequence). The CDR3 has 14 amino acids. The CDR3 is CASSLATGAGEQYF. DNA for the CDR3: TGTGCCAGCAGTTTAGCGACAGGGGCTGGCGAGCAGTACTTC.